Listed below are T cell receptor beta chains from one sample, sequenced in a study of control samples from healthy donors and cancer patients. Method: immunoSEQ multiplex PCR; TCRdb's copy keeps in-frame clones and lacks some. The sample contains under 300,000 clones, around 80% of which appear only once. Material for sequencing was PBMCs. The receptors come from a woman in her sixties with lung cancer. Each CDR3 is given with its conserved first and last residue. Each record gives: clone size, J gene, D gene, V gene, CDR3 DNA, CDR3 protein. A D gene is named only where the DNA matches it firmly. Some rows have no size entry. The others give once, few or many, or a class for an expanded clone.

-	TRBJ2-2	TRBD2	TRBV7-9	TGTGCCAGCAGCCCCTCGACTAGCGGGGGGAAGAACACCGGGGAGCTGTTTTTT	CASSPSTSGGKNTGELFF
-	TRBJ2-5	-	TRBV12-3/TRBV12-4	TGTGCCAGCAGTTTCTGGGGAGAGACCCAGTACTTC	CASSFWGETQYF
-	TRBJ1-4	TRBD1	TRBV5-1	TGCGCCAGCAATACAGGGGTCGCAACTAATGAAAAACTGTTTTTT	CASNTGVATNEKLFF
few	TRBJ2-1	-	TRBV6-4	TGTGCCAGCAGCCCGGACGGTCGCTCCTACAATGAGCAGTTCTTC	CASSPDGRSYNEQFF
-	TRBJ2-2	TRBD1	TRBV19	TGTGCCAGTAGTTCAGCGGGACAGGGCTACACCGGGGAGCTGTTTTTT	CASSSAGQGYTGELFF
-	TRBJ2-2	-	TRBV4-2	TGTGCCAGCAGCCAAGATGTGGCTAGCCGCCGGCCCGGGGAGCTGTTTTTT	CASSQDVASRRPGELFF
once	TRBJ1-2	-	TRBV19	TGTGCCAGTAGTATTCCGGCCGGAATTTCCTATGGCTACACCTTC	CASSIPAGISYGYTF
once	TRBJ2-1	-	TRBV18	TGTGCCAGCTCACCGGGACCGTGGGTTGATGAGCAGTTCTTC	CASSPGPWVDEQFF
-	TRBJ2-4	TRBD2	TRBV2	TGTGCCAGCAGTGAAAGGGTGGGAGGGGAGACGGCCAAAAACATTCAGTACTTC	CASSERVGGETAKNIQYF
-	TRBJ2-3	TRBD2	TRBV3-1/TRBV3-2	TGTGCCAGCAGTTCAAACCGGGAGGGCCGGGTAGATACGCAGTATTTT	CASSSNREGRVDTQYF
-	TRBJ2-1	-	TRBV2	TGTGCCAGCAGTGAGATCGAGCAGTTCTTC	CASSEIEQFF
-	TRBJ1-1	-	TRBV5-1	TGCGCCAGCAGCCCACGGGGGGGGGCTAACACTGAAGCTTTCTTT	CASSPRGGANTEAFF
-	TRBJ2-1	TRBD2	TRBV7-9	TGTGCCAGCAGCTTAGTCGGACTAGCCCGTACCTACAATGAGCAGTTCTTC	CASSLVGLARTYNEQFF
-	TRBJ2-1	TRBD2	TRBV24-1	TGTGCCACCAGTCTAAACCCGGGACTAGCGGGAGGGTCTGAGCAGTTCTTC	CATSLNPGLAGGSEQFF
-	TRBJ1-4	-	TRBV5-1	TGCGCCAGCAGCTTGGGAGGCCGTGGTGAAAAACTGTTTTTT	CASSLGGRGEKLFF
-	TRBJ2-7	-	TRBV12-3/TRBV12-4	TGTGCCAGCAGTTTTCAGGGCTACGAGCAGTACTTC	CASSFQGYEQYF
-	TRBJ2-7	TRBD2	TRBV7-6	TGTGCCAGCAGCTCGGGGACTAGCGGATCCTACGAGCAGTACTTC	CASSSGTSGSYEQYF
-	TRBJ1-2	-	TRBV10-3	TGTGCCATCAGTGGAGGACCCGACCTCGGGAGCTACACCTTC	CAISGGPDLGSYTF
-	TRBJ1-1	-	TRBV11-1	TGTGCCAGCAGCTTGTCCGGGGGAAGGAACACTGAAGCTTTCTTT	CASSLSGGRNTEAFF
few	TRBJ2-7	-	TRBV19	TGTGCCAGTAGTATAGATGGCCCTCTGCAGGGTACCTACGAGCAGTACTTC	CASSIDGPLQGTYEQYF
-	TRBJ2-3	-	TRBV28	TGTGCCAGCAAGGGGAATTCACAAGATACGCAGTATTTT	CASKGNSQDTQYF
-	TRBJ2-2	TRBD2	TRBV9	TGTGCCAGCAGCGTCCGGAGGGTAGCGGGAGCCGGGGAGCTGTTTTTT	CASSVRRVAGAGELFF
-	TRBJ2-5	TRBD2	TRBV4-1	TGCGCCAGCAGCCAAGTCGGGACGGGGGGGCAAGAGACCCAGTACTTC	CASSQVGTGGQETQYF
-	TRBJ2-3	-	TRBV29-1	TGCAGCGTTGTACCCCGGCGGGGCTCAACTAGCACAGATACGCAGTATTTT	CSVVPRRGSTSTDTQYF
-	TRBJ1-1	TRBD1	TRBV18	TGTGCCAGCTCACCCCCGGGACAGCGAGAGACTGAAGCTTTCTTT	CASSPPGQRETEAFF
once	TRBJ1-1	-	TRBV4-1	TGCGCCAGCAGCCAAGCGTACCGGCAGGCGAACACTGAAGCTTTCTTT	CASSQAYRQANTEAFF
once	TRBJ2-1	-	TRBV11-2	TGTGCCAGCAGCTTAGGGATCATTACGGGGAGCTCCTACAATGAGCAGTTCTTC	CASSLGIITGSSYNEQFF
-	TRBJ1-2	-	TRBV18	TGTGCCAGCTCACTAGGGACAAATCTTGGCTACACCTTC	CASSLGTNLGYTF
-	TRBJ1-3	-	TRBV6-1	TGTGCCAGCAGTGAATTGTGGGGGCGCTTCTCTGGAAACACCATATATTTT	CASSELWGRFSGNTIYF
-	TRBJ2-5	-	TRBV5-1	TGCGCCAGCAGCTTGGTAGGGGCTCCCCAAGAGACCCAGTACTTC	CASSLVGAPQETQYF
-	TRBJ1-4	-	TRBV19	TGTGCCAGTAGAGACGGGTTCGGTGAAAAACTGTTTTTT	CASRDGFGEKLFF
-	TRBJ1-2	-	TRBV7-9	TGTGCCAGCAGCTTTGGTCAGGGATTGAAGGATGGCTACACCTTC	CASSFGQGLKDGYTF
few	TRBJ1-2	TRBD1	TRBV7-2	TGTGCCAGCAGCTTAGGGGGGACAGAGAACTATGGCTACACCTTC	CASSLGGTENYGYTF
-	TRBJ2-1	-	TRBV7-9	TGTGCCAGCAGCTTAGTATTGGGACAAACCTACAATGAGCAGTTCTTC	CASSLVLGQTYNEQFF
-	TRBJ1-5	-	TRBV28	TGTGCCAGCAATCTACGGAGCCCCGGACAGCCCCAGCATTTT	CASNLRSPGQPQHF
few	TRBJ1-3	-	TRBV7-9	TGTGCCAGCAGCCTTAGCAGGGTCTCTGGAAACACCATATATTTT	CASSLSRVSGNTIYF
few	TRBJ1-6	-	TRBV5-4	TGTGCCAGCAGCCTACAAGGGATTTCCTATAATTCACCCCTCCACTTT	CASSLQGISYNSPLHF
-	TRBJ2-2	TRBD1	TRBV7-3	TGTGCCAGCAGCTTCTTGACAGGGGCGACCGGGGAGCTGTTTTTT	CASSFLTGATGELFF
-	TRBJ2-1	-	TRBV2	TGTGCCAGCACACTCAACCCGGGAGTTACCTCCTACAATGAGCAGTTCTTC	CASTLNPGVTSYNEQFF
-	TRBJ1-2	TRBD1	TRBV14	TGTGCCAGCAGCCATGTTCCGGGACAGGCCCTCGATGGCTACACCTTC	CASSHVPGQALDGYTF
-	TRBJ2-7	-	TRBV12-5	TGTGCTAGTGGTTTGGTTGGGGGGTCCATCTACGAGCAGTACTTC	CASGLVGGSIYEQYF
-	TRBJ1-1	-	TRBV11-2	TGTGCCAGCAGCTTTTCGGACACTGAAGCTTTCTTT	CASSFSDTEAFF
-	TRBJ2-3	TRBD2	TRBV5-1	TGCGCCAGCAGGCGGGGGTCCCCTCGCACAGATACGCAGTATTTT	CASRRGSPRTDTQYF
-	TRBJ1-4	-	TRBV5-5	TGTGCCAGCAGCCAAACCGGGACCCTTAATGAAAAACTGTTTTTT	CASSQTGTLNEKLFF
-	TRBJ2-5	-	TRBV15	TGTGCCACCAGCAGAGGTGGGGGGCTCGAGACCCAGTACTTC	CATSRGGGLETQYF
once	TRBJ1-5	TRBD1	TRBV7-8	TGTGCCAGCAGCTTAGAAGGGGGCTCCGGTCAGCCCCAGCATTTT	CASSLEGGSGQPQHF
-	TRBJ2-3	TRBD2	TRBV5-5	TGTGCCAGCAGCTTGGCTGCGGGGGCAGATACGCAGTATTTT	CASSLAAGADTQYF
-	TRBJ1-5	-	TRBV2	TGTGCCAGCACATCAGGGAGGAGGGAGAATCAGCCCCAGCATTTT	CASTSGRRENQPQHF
-	TRBJ1-2	TRBD1	TRBV2	TGTGCCAGCAGCGGGACAGGGGGCGGCGGCTACACCTTC	CASSGTGGGGYTF
-	TRBJ1-2	-	TRBV14	TGTGCCAGCAGCCTCATCGGGGCGGCGGGCTACACCTTC	CASSLIGAAGYTF
-	TRBJ1-2	-	TRBV7-9	TGTGCCAGCACCCCGGCAGGTGGCTATGGCTACACCTTC	CASTPAGGYGYTF
-	TRBJ2-5	-	TRBV7-9	TGTGCCAGCACCTACGGGACCGCGCAAGAGACCCAGTACTTC	CASTYGTAQETQYF
-	TRBJ2-1	TRBD2	TRBV11-2	TGTGCCAGCAGCCCTACCCGACTAGCGGTATACAATGAGCAGTTCTTC	CASSPTRLAVYNEQFF
-	TRBJ2-1	-	TRBV27	TGTGCCAGCAGTTTCGGGAGCTCCTACAATGAGCAGTTCTTC	CASSFGSSYNEQFF